These T cell receptor beta chains were read from a single sample in a study of blood T cell repertoires in COVID-19. Repertoires were generated with immunoSEQ multiplex PCR, while TCRdb's copy carries only in-frame clones and drops some. The sample lists 200,000 to 250,000 clones, 75% to 90% occurring once. Sequencing was performed on peripheral blood. The receptor set was obtained from a man aged 55 to 70 who had recovered from COVID-19. The CDR3 runs from the conserved cysteine through the conserved F or W. A D gene is named only where the DNA matches it firmly. Size tells how often a clone was seen (once, few, many) or the class of an expanded clone, and some rows leave it out.

DNA: TGTGCCAGTAGCGCCCGGGGAGGGAGGAACACTGAAGCTTTCTTT; CDR3: CASSARGGRNTEAFF; size: NA; D: NA; length: 15; J: TRBJ1-1; V: TRBV19
DNA: TGTGCCAGTAGTCGAGGTACCCCTCTACAGTTCTTC; CDR3: CASSRGTPLQFF; size: NA; D: NA; length: 12; J: TRBJ2-1; V: TRBV19
DNA: TGTGCCAGCAGCTTATCTACCGGACTAGCGGAAGAGACCCAGTACTTC; CDR3: CASSLSTGLAEETQYF; size: NA; D: TRBD2; length: 16; J: TRBJ2-5; V: TRBV7-2
DNA: TGTGCCAGCAGCCAGGTCCAAACTAGCGGGAGGTCGAAGACCCAGTACTTC; CDR3: CASSQVQTSGRSKTQYF; size: NA; D: TRBD2; length: 17; J: TRBJ2-5; V: TRBV3-1/TRBV3-2
DNA: TGTGCCAGCAGCCCGGGGGTGGTGGGTTCACCCCTCCACTTT; CDR3: CASSPGVVGSPLHF; size: once; D: NA; length: 14; J: TRBJ1-6; V: TRBV5-6
DNA: TGTGCCAGCAGTTTACAAGTTTCTAGCGGGAGGGGGGCCGGGGAGCTGTTTTTT; CDR3: CASSLQVSSGRGAGELFF; size: NA; D: TRBD2; length: 18; J: TRBJ2-2; V: TRBV27
DNA: TGCAGTGCTAGTAGATCTAGAAGAGCTAACTATGGCTACACCTTC; CDR3: CSASRSRRANYGYTF; size: NA; D: NA; length: 15; J: TRBJ1-2; V: TRBV20-1
DNA: NA; CDR3: CASSSSTGGLGNTIYF; size: NA; D: NA; length: 16; J: TRBJ1-3; V: TRBV6-5
DNA: TGCGCCAGCAGCTTGGGACAGGGGAACACCGGGGAGCTGTTTTTT; CDR3: CASSLGQGNTGELFF; size: NA; D: TRBD1; length: 15; J: TRBJ2-2; V: TRBV5-1
DNA: TGTGCCATCAGTGAGTCCGGCAGGGGATTCTATGGCTACACCTTC; CDR3: CAISESGRGFYGYTF; size: NA; D: NA; length: 15; J: TRBJ1-2; V: TRBV10-3
DNA: TGTGCCAGCAGCTATACTGTTAACTATGGCTACACCTTC; CDR3: CASSYTVNYGYTF; size: NA; D: NA; length: 13; J: TRBJ1-2; V: TRBV7-9
DNA: TGTGCAAGTCGCCCCCGGTCGGGGCGGGGAGATACGCAGTATTTT; CDR3: CASRPRSGRGDTQYF; size: NA; D: NA; length: 15; J: TRBJ2-3; V: TRBV12-2
DNA: TGCAGTGCTAGAGGAGCAAACATTCAGTACTTC; CDR3: CSARGANIQYF; size: NA; D: NA; length: 11; J: TRBJ2-4; V: TRBV20-1
DNA: TGCGCCAGCAGCTCCCAACTAGCGGGGGGCACAGATACGCAGTATTTT; CDR3: CASSSQLAGGTDTQYF; size: NA; D: TRBD2; length: 16; J: TRBJ2-3; V: TRBV5-1
DNA: TGTGCCAGCAGCAGCGGGACTACCTTTCAATTCCAAGAGACCCAGTACTTC; CDR3: CASSSGTTFQFQETQYF; size: few; D: TRBD2; length: 17; J: TRBJ2-5; V: TRBV5-8
DNA: TGTGCCAGCAGCCGGCTAGCGGGGCCATACGAGCAGTACTTC; CDR3: CASSRLAGPYEQYF; size: NA; D: TRBD2; length: 14; J: TRBJ2-7; V: TRBV3-1/TRBV3-2
DNA: TGTGCCACCAGCTTACGACAGGGAGGTGGCTACACCTTC; CDR3: CATSLRQGGGYTF; size: NA; D: TRBD1; length: 13; J: TRBJ1-2; V: TRBV15
DNA: TGCAGTGCTTGGAGAAATGAAAAACTGTTTTTT; CDR3: CSAWRNEKLFF; size: NA; D: NA; length: 11; J: TRBJ1-4; V: TRBV20-1
DNA: TGTGCCTGGAGTGTAGGGACAGACGGTTCACCCCTCCACTTT; CDR3: CAWSVGTDGSPLHF; size: NA; D: TRBD1; length: 14; J: TRBJ1-6; V: TRBV30
DNA: TGTGCCAGCATTGGAGCCGGATCCAGGTGGGGCTACACCTTC; CDR3: CASIGAGSRWGYTF; size: NA; D: NA; length: 14; J: TRBJ1-2; V: TRBV6-1
DNA: TGTGCCAGCAGCTTAACTCTAGCGGGGGCGGAGACCCAGTACTTC; CDR3: CASSLTLAGAETQYF; size: once; D: TRBD2; length: 15; J: TRBJ2-5; V: TRBV7-3
DNA: TGCGCCAGCAGCTCCGGATCTAGCGGCCCCTACAATGAGCAGTTCTTC; CDR3: CASSSGSSGPYNEQFF; size: NA; D: TRBD2; length: 16; J: TRBJ2-1; V: TRBV5-1
DNA: TGTGCCAGCAGCTTTGGACAGGGCAGTGAGCAGTTCTTC; CDR3: CASSFGQGSEQFF; size: NA; D: TRBD1; length: 13; J: TRBJ2-1; V: TRBV5-4
DNA: TGTGCCAGTAGGGGCAGGGCCTCTGATGAGCAGTACTTC; CDR3: CASRGRASDEQYF; size: NA; D: NA; length: 13; J: TRBJ2-7; V: TRBV19
DNA: TGTGCCAGCAGCTTAGACGGTAGCGGGGCCAATGAGCAGTTCTTC; CDR3: CASSLDGSGANEQFF; size: NA; D: TRBD2; length: 15; J: TRBJ2-1; V: TRBV7-3
DNA: TGTGCCAGCAGTTCACAGGTTCCAGGAGGCTACACCTTC; CDR3: CASSSQVPGGYTF; size: NA; D: NA; length: 13; J: TRBJ1-2; V: TRBV28
DNA: TGTGCCAGCAGCGATGGGGTGGGGCAGATCAGGTATTTT; CDR3: CASSDGVGQIRYF; size: NA; D: NA; length: 13; J: TRBJ2-3; V: TRBV9
DNA: TGTGCCAGCAGCCCCCGGGGACTTCGGAATGAGCAGTTCTTC; CDR3: CASSPRGLRNEQFF; size: NA; D: NA; length: 14; J: TRBJ2-1; V: TRBV7-2
DNA: TGTGCCAGCAGCCGGGGACTAGCGTTCAATGAGCAGTTCTTC; CDR3: CASSRGLAFNEQFF; size: NA; D: TRBD2; length: 14; J: TRBJ2-1; V: TRBV14
DNA: TGCAGCGTTCGACCGGGTGCAGATACGCAGTATTTT; CDR3: CSVRPGADTQYF; size: once; D: NA; length: 12; J: TRBJ2-3; V: TRBV29-1
DNA: TGTGCCACCAGTGATCCTGTGACAGGGGACCCTGAAGCTTTCTTT; CDR3: CATSDPVTGDPEAFF; size: NA; D: TRBD1; length: 15; J: TRBJ1-1; V: TRBV24-1
DNA: TGTGCCAGCAGTGAATCGGCGACAGCTCGGAACACCATATATTTT; CDR3: CASSESATARNTIYF; size: once; D: NA; length: 15; J: TRBJ1-3; V: TRBV25-1
DNA: TGCGCCAGCAGCCAAGTTCCCGCAGGGGGAGGCACTGAAGCTTTCTTT; CDR3: CASSQVPAGGGTEAFF; size: NA; D: TRBD1; length: 16; J: TRBJ1-1; V: TRBV4-1
DNA: TGCGCCAGCAGCCAGACCCGTCGGACTAGCGGGGGGGCCGGGCAAGAGACCCAGTACTTC; CDR3: CASSQTRRTSGGAGQETQYF; size: NA; D: TRBD2; length: 20; J: TRBJ2-5; V: TRBV4-1
DNA: TGTGCCAGCAGCTTCAACAGGGGGCGTTACTATGGCTACACCTTC; CDR3: CASSFNRGRYYGYTF; size: NA; D: TRBD1; length: 15; J: TRBJ1-2; V: TRBV5-6
DNA: TGTGCCAGCAGCCTCCACAGGGTTGGATCACCCCTCCACTTT; CDR3: CASSLHRVGSPLHF; size: NA; D: NA; length: 14; J: TRBJ1-6; V: TRBV7-3
DNA: TGTGCCAGTTCAAAGAGGGAGTACACAGATACGCAGTATTTT; CDR3: CASSKREYTDTQYF; size: NA; D: NA; length: 14; J: TRBJ2-3; V: TRBV9
DNA: TGTGCCAGCAGCTTAGGTTTTTCCGCGAACACCGGGGAGCTGTTTTTT; CDR3: CASSLGFSANTGELFF; size: NA; D: NA; length: 16; J: TRBJ2-2; V: TRBV11-3
DNA: TGTGCCATCCGCTTCGGACAGACCACCGGGGAGCTGTTTTTT; CDR3: CAIRFGQTTGELFF; size: once; D: NA; length: 14; J: TRBJ2-2; V: TRBV10-3
DNA: TGTGCCAGCAGCTCCCTAGTAGAAAAACTGTTTTTT; CDR3: CASSSLVEKLFF; size: NA; D: NA; length: 12; J: TRBJ1-4; V: TRBV7-9
DNA: TGTGCCATCAGGGGGGGGACGGGCTCCTACGAGCAGTACTTC; CDR3: CAIRGGTGSYEQYF; size: NA; D: TRBD2; length: 14; J: TRBJ2-7; V: TRBV10-3